This T cell receptor (beta chain) was sequenced in a study of T cell repertoires in cytomegalovirus infection. Study background: CMV infection plus the matching HLA type was flagged by public TCR beta signatures.

A single record per CDR3 protein comes from TCRdb applying MiXCR to the reads. The sample includes approximately 160,000 distinct CDR3 sequences, 17% of them seen just once. V lost 3 bases and J 9 bases, leaving 15 bases between the germline ends. CDR1 DFQATT and CDR2 SNEGSKA come from the germline V gene (reference sequence). CDR3 length: 13 residues. Regarding the study as a whole: Predominance within the ex vivo response was attributable to HLA-C-restricted CMV-specific TCR beta clonotypes.

About this clonotype: Its specificity is not known.

This receptor was identified in a human donor in good health (CMV status not recorded). Some clones in this sample may be carry-over from other donors' samples. Sequencing used CD8+ T cells from PBMCs. V gene TRBV20-1 combines with J gene TRBJ2-1; D gene ambiguous. CDR3 residues: CSARVGLLGEQFF. The CDR3 nucleotides read TGCAGTGCTAGGGTCGGTCTACTCGGTGAGCAGTTCTTC.